This TCR beta chain was recorded in a study of CD8+ T cells in alopecia areata. The wider study: Among treated patients, oral tofacitinib was administered at 5 to 10 mg twice daily. Study conclusions and caveats: Scalp clonality and expanded CD8+ clones among the top 100 showed significant decreases with tofacitinib.

The treatment denotes: oral pan-JAK inhibitor, 5-10 mg twice daily. TCR sequencing used cDNA made by reverse transcription of extracted RNA. The repertoire was sequenced with immunoSEQ multiplex PCR; TCRdb's copy has only in-frame clones and lacks some. This table holds about 200,000 clones, roughly 66% found once. This clone was picked up a small number of times. Its antigen is unidentified. The V segment lost 2 bases and the J segment 3 bases; nucleotides outside the gene matches: 16. The CDR3 contains 18 residues. In germline, CDR1 is SGHTS, CDR2 YDEGEE. The chain combines TRBV5-8 with TRBJ2-7; 8 bases are a match to TRBD1. The material was CD4+ T cells sorted from blood, obtained at week 24, from a patient treated with tofacitinib. The source is a human donor with alopecia areata. The CDR3 loop is CASSFPTQGAFLHYEQYF. Here the CDR3 DNA reads TGTGCCAGCAGCTTCCCCACTCAGGGGGCGTTCCTCCACTACGAGCAGTACTTC. Looking up the rest from reference TRBV5-8 and TRBJ2-7 gives the full variable domain: EAGVTQSPTHLIKTRGQQATLRCSPISGHTSVYWYQQALGLGLQFLLWYDEGEERNRGNFPPRFSGRQFPNYSSELNVNALELEDSALYLCASSFPTQGAFLHYEQYFGPGTRLTVT.